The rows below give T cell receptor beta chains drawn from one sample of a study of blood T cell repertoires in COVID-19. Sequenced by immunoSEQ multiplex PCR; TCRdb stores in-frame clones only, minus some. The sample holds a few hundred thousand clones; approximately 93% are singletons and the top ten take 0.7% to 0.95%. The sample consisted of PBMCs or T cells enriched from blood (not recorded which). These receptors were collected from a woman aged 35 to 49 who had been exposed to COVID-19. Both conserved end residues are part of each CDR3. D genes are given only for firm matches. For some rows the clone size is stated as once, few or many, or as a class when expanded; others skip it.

TGTGCCAGTAGTATTGGGCAGGGGCCCATCTACGAGCAGTACTTC | CASSIGQGPIYEQYF | TRBJ2-7 | 15 | TRBV19 | - | once
TGTGCCAGCAGCTTTTTGCGGCTCTACGAGCAGTACTTC | CASSFLRLYEQYF | TRBJ2-7 | 13 | TRBV7-2 | - | -
TGTGCCAGCTCACCTATTAGTACTCGGGACAATGAGCAGTTCTTC | CASSPISTRDNEQFF | TRBJ2-1 | 15 | TRBV18 | - | -
TGTGCCAGCAGCTTGGGGGACTTCGGAGAGCAGTTCTTC | CASSLGDFGEQFF | TRBJ2-1 | 13 | TRBV5-6 | - | -
TGTGCCAGCAGCTTTAGAGGGGGGGCTGCGAGGGAGCAGTTCTTC | CASSFRGGAAREQFF | TRBJ2-1 | 15 | TRBV7-9 | - | once
TGTGCCAGCAGCTTAGGCAGGGGTGGAAACACCATATATTTT | CASSLGRGGNTIYF | TRBJ1-3 | 14 | TRBV11-2 | - | -
TGTGCCAGCAGCTTCCCGGGACAGGGTGTCGGTGGTGAGCAGTTCTTC | CASSFPGQGVGGEQFF | TRBJ2-1 | 16 | TRBV5-4 | TRBD1 | -
TGTGCCAGCAGCTACCCAACCGGGACAGGGGCCGACGGGGAGCTGTTTTTT | CASSYPTGTGADGELFF | TRBJ2-2 | 17 | TRBV28 | TRBD1 | -
TGCAGCGTTGATAAGGGACAGGGGATTGAGGATGATGGCTACACCTTC | CSVDKGQGIEDDGYTF | TRBJ1-2 | 16 | TRBV29-1 | TRBD1 | -
TGTGCCAGCAGTGCCCCCCGGACACCCTACGAGCAGTACTTC | CASSAPRTPYEQYF | TRBJ2-7 | 14 | TRBV2 | - | -
TGCAGTGCTAGTAACCGACTAGCGGGAGGGTGGGCCTCCTACGAGCAGTACTTC | CSASNRLAGGWASYEQYF | TRBJ2-7 | 18 | TRBV20-1 | TRBD2 | -
TGTGCCAGCAGCTTACAGACAGGGTTAGAAGATACGCAGTATTTT | CASSLQTGLEDTQYF | TRBJ2-3 | 15 | TRBV11-2 | TRBD1 | once
TGTGCCAGCAGCTTCCCGCCCGAGGGACAGGGCCACGAGCAGTACTTC | CASSFPPEGQGHEQYF | TRBJ2-7 | 16 | TRBV7-9 | TRBD1 | -
TGTGCCAGCAGAAACGGACAGGGGGCAGGGCAGCCCCAGCATTTT | CASRNGQGAGQPQHF | TRBJ1-5 | 15 | TRBV27 | TRBD1 | -
TGTGCCTGGAGTTCGAAAGGGGCTAGGGAAAAACTGTTTTTT | CAWSSKGAREKLFF | TRBJ1-4 | 14 | TRBV30 | - | -
TGCAGTGCTAGTCCCGCAGGGGCGAGGGCGGACACCGGGGAGCTGTTTTTT | CSASPAGARADTGELFF | TRBJ2-2 | 17 | TRBV20-1 | - | -
TGTGCCAGCAGCTTAGGGGCTAGCGGGAGCCAAGAGACCCAGTACTTC | CASSLGASGSQETQYF | TRBJ2-5 | 16 | TRBV7-6 | TRBD2 | -
TGTGCCAGCAGCTTAGGCCTAACAGGGGCGGGAGGCTACACCTTC | CASSLGLTGAGGYTF | TRBJ1-2 | 15 | TRBV11-3 | TRBD1 | -
TGCGCCAGCAGCCCCGACAGGAATAGCAATCAGCCCCAGCATTTT | CASSPDRNSNQPQHF | TRBJ1-5 | 15 | TRBV4-1 | - | -
TGTGCCAGTAGTTCCAGGGGTCGGAACACTGAAGCTTTCTTT | CASSSRGRNTEAFF | TRBJ1-1 | 14 | TRBV19 | - | -
TGTGCCACCAGTGAGTCCGGAGGCACCATATATTTT | CATSESGGTIYF | TRBJ1-3 | 12 | TRBV24-1 | - | -
TGCAGCGGTGGGGGCAAGGAGACCCAGTACTTC | CSGGGKETQYF | TRBJ2-5 | 11 | TRBV29-1 | - | few
TGTGCCAGCTCCCTCCGGACAGGGATGGTGTACACTGAAGCTTTCTTT | CASSLRTGMVYTEAFF | TRBJ1-1 | 16 | TRBV18 | TRBD1 | few